The TCR beta chain under discussion was sequenced for a study of OX40 agonist ivuxolimab in advanced cancers. Study information: Ivuxolimab, an antibody acting as an agonist of OX40 (CD134), was used to treat patients. Ivuxolimab was delivered to patients intravenously every 2 weeks at doses spanning 0.01 to 10 mg/kg.

A remark on this clone: Its antigen is still unknown.

Notes on the study in general: Normalized T-cell clonal expansion was also low in a subset of nonresponders.

The CDR3 totals 17 residues. Sequencing was performed with immunoSEQ multiplex PCR; in TCRdb, only in-frame clones are kept and a portion is missing. This sample has 77,000 or so clones, with over 80% found just once. The gene calls are TRBV21-1 and TRBJ2-6; the D segment call TRBD2 is taken from the table without a DNA check. TRBV21-1 is termed a pseudogene. This clonotype was sampled from an adult with an advanced solid tumor such as melanoma, head and neck, liver or kidney cancer. Specimen: CD4+ or CD8+ T cells sorted from blood, collected in a trial of the OX40 agonist ivuxolimab. The CDR3 protein is CASRGDLAPSGANVLTF. CDR3 sequence (DNA): TGTGCCAGCAGGGGAGATTTGGCTCCCTCTGGGGCCAACGTCCTGACTTTC.